This T cell receptor (beta chain) was identified in a study of T cell repertoires in cytomegalovirus infection (dated by TCRdb to the late 2010s). Concerning the study at large: Donor HLA type was relevant to the analysis, because carriage of CMV infection together with the matching HLA type was indicated by public TCR beta signatures. What the work shows at the level of the full study, not this receptor alone: In both this cohort and an independent roughly 350-donor cohort, the cumulative frequency of public TCR beta family members distinguished carriers of CMV infection plus the relevant HLA type. In the ex vivo response, HLA-C-restricted CMV-specific TCR beta clonotypes were dominant, and in two of eight donors the single most frequent clonotype came from this HLA-C-restricted group.

This clonotype has more than one count but fewer than ten. It has no known antigen specificity. Per-base qualities were not stored, and no clone one base away is much larger. From cysteine to phenylalanine, the CDR3 is 16 amino acids long. Of all the DNA, just the CDR3 is kept, 48 bases in frame from base 1. At the junction V is shortened by 0 bases and J by 12 bases, with 21 bases in between. CDR1 and CDR2 were assigned from the germline V gene as MGHRA and YSYEKL. The listed sequencing device is Illumina HiSeq 1500. TCRdb trimmed the raw reads at Q25, called clones with MiXCR and kept productive beta chains. Entries are consolidated by CDR3 protein sequence, retaining the most common genes and DNA. In this sample the table shows approximately 630,000 distinct CDR3 sequences, 20% to 25% of which occur a single time. Around 8% of the sample belongs to the ten largest clones.

The chain joins TRBV4-1 to TRBJ2-1; TRBD2 is possibly the D segment (5 matching bases). Sequences were obtained from CD8+ T cells from PBMCs. The receptor comes from a human donor in good health (CMV status not recorded). Some clones in this sample may be carry-over from other donors' samples. Here is the DNA: TGCGCCAGCAGCCAAGATCCCGGGTTGCCCGGGAAGGGGCAGTTCTTC. Its product reads: CASSQDPGLPGKGQFF.